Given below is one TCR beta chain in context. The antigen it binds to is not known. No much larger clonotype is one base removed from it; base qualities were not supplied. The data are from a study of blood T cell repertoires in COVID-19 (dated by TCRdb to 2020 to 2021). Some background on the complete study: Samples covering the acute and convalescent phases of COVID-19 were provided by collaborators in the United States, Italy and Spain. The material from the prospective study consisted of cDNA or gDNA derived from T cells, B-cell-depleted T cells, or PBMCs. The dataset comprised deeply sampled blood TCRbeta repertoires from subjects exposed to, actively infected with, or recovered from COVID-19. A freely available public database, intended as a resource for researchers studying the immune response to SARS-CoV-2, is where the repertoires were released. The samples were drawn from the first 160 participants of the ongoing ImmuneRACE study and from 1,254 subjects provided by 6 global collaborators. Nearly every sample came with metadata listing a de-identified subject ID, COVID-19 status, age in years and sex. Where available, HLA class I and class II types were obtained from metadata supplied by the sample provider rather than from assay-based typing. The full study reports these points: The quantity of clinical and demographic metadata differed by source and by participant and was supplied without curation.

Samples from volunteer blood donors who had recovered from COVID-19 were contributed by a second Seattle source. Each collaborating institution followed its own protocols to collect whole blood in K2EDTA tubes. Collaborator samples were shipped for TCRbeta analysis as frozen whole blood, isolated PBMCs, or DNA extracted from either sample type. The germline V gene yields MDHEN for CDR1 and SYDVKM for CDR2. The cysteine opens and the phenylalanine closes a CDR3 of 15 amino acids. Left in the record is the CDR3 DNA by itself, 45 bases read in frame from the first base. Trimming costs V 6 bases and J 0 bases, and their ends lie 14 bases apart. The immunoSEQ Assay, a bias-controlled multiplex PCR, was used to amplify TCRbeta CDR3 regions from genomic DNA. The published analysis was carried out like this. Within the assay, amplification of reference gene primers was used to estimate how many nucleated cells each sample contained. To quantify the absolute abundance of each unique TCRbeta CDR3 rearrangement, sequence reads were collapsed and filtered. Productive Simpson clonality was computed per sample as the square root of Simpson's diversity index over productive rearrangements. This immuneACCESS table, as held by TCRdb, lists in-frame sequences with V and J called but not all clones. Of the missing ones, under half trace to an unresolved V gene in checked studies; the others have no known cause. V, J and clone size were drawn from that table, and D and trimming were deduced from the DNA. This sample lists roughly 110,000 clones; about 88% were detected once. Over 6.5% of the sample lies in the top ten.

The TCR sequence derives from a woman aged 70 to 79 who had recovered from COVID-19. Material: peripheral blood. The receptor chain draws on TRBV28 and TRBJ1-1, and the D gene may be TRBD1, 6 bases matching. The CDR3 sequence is CASRQQGLMNTEAFF. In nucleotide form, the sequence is TGTGCCAGCAGGCAACAGGGTTTAATGAACACTGAAGCTTTCTTT. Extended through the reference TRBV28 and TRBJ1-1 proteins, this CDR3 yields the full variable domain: DVKVTQSSRYLVKRTGEKVFLECVQDMDHENMFWYRQDPGLGLRLIYFSYDVKMKEKGDIPEGYSVSREKKERFSLILESASTNQTSMYLCASRQQGLMNTEAFFGQGTRLTVV.